Sequencing of this T cell receptor beta chain was carried out in a study of monozygotic twins with inflammatory bowel disease. The germline gives CDR1 LGHNA, CDR2 YSLEER. The CDR3 covers 14 residues. The authors made each sample's cDNA in eight separate reactions. After re-calling the 5' RACE reads, TCRdb lists one entry per CDR3 protein, DNA absent. Seen in this sample are a few hundred thousand distinct CDR3 sequences; the ten most common clones hold approximately 2.3%. The clonotype was recovered from a human donor with ulcerative colitis or Crohn's disease, or a healthy co-twin of an affected twin (not recorded which). The rearrangement links TRBV4-3 to TRBJ1-1. Sequencing used blood. The CDR3 sequence is CASSKGRMNTEAFF.